This T cell receptor (beta chain) was profiled in a study of cytomegalovirus exposure and HLA in healthy donors. Broader study findings: The tendency of first-cohort TCR clusters to co-occur in the 90 to 150 validation repertoires was the finding of a later analysis.

The repertoire was sequenced with immunoSEQ multiplex PCR; TCRdb's copy has only in-frame clones and lacks some. The sample shows just over 20,000 clones, 97% of them seen only once. Concerning this clone: Antigen: not known.

The germline gives CDR1 SQVTM, CDR2 ANQGSEA. The CDR3 loop spans 14 amino acids. V lost 2 bases to trimming and J lost 4 bases; unmatched junction nucleotides: 1. This sequence joins TRBV29-1 and TRBJ2-5, with TRBD2 matching over 13 bases. The sequence was obtained from a man aged 25-45 years in good health and CMV-seropositive. Sequencing was performed on PBMCs. The DNA for the CDR3 is TGCAGCGTTGAAAGGACTAGCGGGAGAGAGACCCAGTACTTC. Protein: CSVERTSGRETQYF. The full variable domain, in which reference TRBV29-1 and TRBJ2-5 provide the parts outside the CDR3, is SAVISQKPSRDICQRGTSLTIQCQVDSQVTMMFWYRQQPGQSLTLIATANQGSEATYESGFVIDKFPISRPNLTFSTLTVSNMSPEDSSIYLCSVERTSGRETQYFGPGTRLLVL.